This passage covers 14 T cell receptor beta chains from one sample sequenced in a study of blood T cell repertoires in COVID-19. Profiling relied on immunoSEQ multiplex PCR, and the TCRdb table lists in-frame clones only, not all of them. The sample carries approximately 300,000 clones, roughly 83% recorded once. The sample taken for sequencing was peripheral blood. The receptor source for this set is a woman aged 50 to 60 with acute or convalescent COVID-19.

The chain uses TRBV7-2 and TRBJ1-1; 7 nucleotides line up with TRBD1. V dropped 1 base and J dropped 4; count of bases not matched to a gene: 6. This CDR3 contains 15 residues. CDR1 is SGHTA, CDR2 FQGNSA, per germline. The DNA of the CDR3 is TGTGCCAGCAGCTTAGAGGGGGCTAGGTTCACTGAAGCTTTCTTT. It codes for CASSLEGARFTEAFF.

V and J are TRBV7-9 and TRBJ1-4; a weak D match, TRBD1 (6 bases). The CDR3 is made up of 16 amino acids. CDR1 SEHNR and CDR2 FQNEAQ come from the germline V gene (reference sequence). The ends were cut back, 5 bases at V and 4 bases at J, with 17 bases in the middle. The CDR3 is CASSQPGQGLNEKLFF. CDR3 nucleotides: TGTGCCAGCAGCCAGCCGGGACAAGGGCTTAATGAAAAACTGTTTTTT.

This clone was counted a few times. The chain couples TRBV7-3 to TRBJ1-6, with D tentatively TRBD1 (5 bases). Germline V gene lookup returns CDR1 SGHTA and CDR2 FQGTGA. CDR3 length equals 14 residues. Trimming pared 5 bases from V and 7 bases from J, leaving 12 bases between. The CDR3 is CASSLTTANSPLHF. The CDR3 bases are TGTGCCAGCAGCCTCACGACAGCGAATTCACCCCTCCACTTT.

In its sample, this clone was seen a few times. CDR3 residues: CASSSDQGAGEKLFF. The CDR3 DNA sequence: TGTGCCAGCAGCAGCGATCAGGGGGCAGGAGAAAAACTGTTTTTT. This chain joins TRBV7-9 and TRBJ1-4; 8 bases match TRBD1. Per germline, CDR1 SEHNR and CDR2 FQNEAQ (reference sequence). V trimming: 5 bases; J trimming: 8 bases; junction bases outside the gene matches: 10. This CDR3 is 15 amino acids long. The complete variable domain, with remaining parts taken from reference TRBV7-9 and TRBJ1-4, reads DTGVSQNPRHKITKRGQNVTFRCDPISEHNRLYWYRQTLGQGPEFLTYFQNEAQLEKSRLLSDRFSAERPKGSFSTLEIQRTEQGDSAMYLCASSSDQGAGEKLFFGSGTQLSVL.

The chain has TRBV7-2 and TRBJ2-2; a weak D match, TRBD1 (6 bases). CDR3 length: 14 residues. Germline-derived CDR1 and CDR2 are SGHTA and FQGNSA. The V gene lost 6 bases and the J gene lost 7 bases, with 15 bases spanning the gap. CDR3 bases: TGTGCCAGCAGACGACACAGGGACGGCGGGGAGCTGTTTTTT. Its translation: CASRRHRDGGELFF.

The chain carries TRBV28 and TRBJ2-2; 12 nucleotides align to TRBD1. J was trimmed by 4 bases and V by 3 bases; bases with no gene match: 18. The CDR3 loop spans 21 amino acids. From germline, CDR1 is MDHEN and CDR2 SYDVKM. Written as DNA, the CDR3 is TGTGCCAGCAGTTTTTTTCCCGGGACAGGGGGCGCTCGGATGAGCACCGGGGAGCTGTTTTTT. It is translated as CASSFFPGTGGARMSTGELFF.

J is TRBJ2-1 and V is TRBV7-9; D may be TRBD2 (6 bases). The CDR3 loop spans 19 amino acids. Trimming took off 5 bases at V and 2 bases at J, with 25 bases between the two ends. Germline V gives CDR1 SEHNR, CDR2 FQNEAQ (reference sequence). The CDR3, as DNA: TGTGCCAGCAGCCTCAACCTCCGGAGGGGACTGGGGACCTACAATGAGCAGTTCTTC. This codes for CASSLNLRRGLGTYNEQFF.

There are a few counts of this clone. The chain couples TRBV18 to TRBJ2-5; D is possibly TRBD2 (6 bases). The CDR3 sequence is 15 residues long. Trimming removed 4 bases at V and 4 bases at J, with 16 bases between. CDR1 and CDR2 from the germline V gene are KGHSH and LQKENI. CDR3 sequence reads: CASSLGTLRGETQYF. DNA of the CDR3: TGTGCCAGCTCACTAGGGACTTTGAGGGGAGAGACCCAGTACTTC.

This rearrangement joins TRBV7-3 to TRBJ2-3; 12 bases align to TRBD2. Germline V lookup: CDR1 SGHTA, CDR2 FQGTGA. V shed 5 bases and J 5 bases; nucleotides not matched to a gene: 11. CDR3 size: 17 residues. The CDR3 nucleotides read TGTGCCAGCAGCCCTCAAGGGCTAGCGGGAGGGGGAGATACGCAGTATTTT. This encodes CASSPQGLAGGGDTQYF.

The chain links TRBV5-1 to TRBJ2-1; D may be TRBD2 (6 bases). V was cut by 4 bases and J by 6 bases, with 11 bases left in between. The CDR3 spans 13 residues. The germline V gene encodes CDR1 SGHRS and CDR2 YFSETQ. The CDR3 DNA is TGCGCCAGCAGCCTTGCTAGCGCCAATGAGCAGTTCTTC. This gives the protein CASSLASANEQFF.

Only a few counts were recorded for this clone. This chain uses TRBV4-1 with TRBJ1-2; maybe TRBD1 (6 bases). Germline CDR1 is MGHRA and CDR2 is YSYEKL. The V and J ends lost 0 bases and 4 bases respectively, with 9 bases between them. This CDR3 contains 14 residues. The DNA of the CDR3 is TGCGCCAGCAGCCAAGAAACAGGGCGCTATGGCTACACCTTC. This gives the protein CASSQETGRYGYTF.

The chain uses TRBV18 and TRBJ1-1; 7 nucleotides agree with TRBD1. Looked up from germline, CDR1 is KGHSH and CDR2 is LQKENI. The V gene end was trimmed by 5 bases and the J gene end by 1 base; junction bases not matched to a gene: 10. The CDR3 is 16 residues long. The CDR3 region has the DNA TGTGCCAGCTCAACCCAATCAGGGGGAAGGAACACTGAAGCTTTCTTT. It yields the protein CASSTQSGGRNTEAFF.

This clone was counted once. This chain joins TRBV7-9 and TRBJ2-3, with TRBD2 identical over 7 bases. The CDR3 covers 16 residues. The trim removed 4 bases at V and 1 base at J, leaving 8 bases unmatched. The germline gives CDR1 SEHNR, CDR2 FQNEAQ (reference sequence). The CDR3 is CASSWGSTSGTDTQYF. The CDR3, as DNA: TGTGCCAGCAGCTGGGGGTCAACTAGCGGCACAGATACGCAGTATTTT.

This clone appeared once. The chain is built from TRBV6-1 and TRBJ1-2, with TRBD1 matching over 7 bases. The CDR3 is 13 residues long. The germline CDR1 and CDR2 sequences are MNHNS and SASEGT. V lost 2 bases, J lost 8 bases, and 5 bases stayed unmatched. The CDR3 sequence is CASSENRDRGYTF. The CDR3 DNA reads TGTGCCAGCAGTGAAAACCGGGACAGAGGCTACACCTTC.